This entry is about one TCR beta chain. This sample is drawn from a study of blood T cell repertoires in COVID-19. About the study: Specimens from acute and convalescent COVID-19 originated in the United States, Italy and Spain. Sample material is recorded as cDNA or gDNA derived from T cells, B-cell-depleted T cells, or PBMCs.

Trimming took 3 bases from V and 5 from J, leaving 19 bases between them. This CDR3 is built from 16 residues. Germline V gives CDR1 LNHDA, CDR2 SQIVND (reference sequence). Per the original data handling: Amplification of reference gene primers provided the estimated nucleated cell counts. Libraries were prepared by immunoSEQ multiplex PCR; TCRdb keeps only in-frame clonotypes and omits some of them. The V and J calls and clone size are taken from that table; D and trimming were inferred from the DNA. The repertoire has about 110,000 clones, about two thirds of them found once; the top ten carry about 1.8%.

The rearrangement uses TRBV19 and TRBJ2-5; tentatively, D is TRBD1 (6 bases). The sample was peripheral blood. This receptor was taken from a woman between 40 and 50 years old with acute or convalescent COVID-19. CDR3 DNA: TGTGCCAGTAGTATCGGTGGGGGCAGTGGAGCTGAGACCCAGTACTTC. It translates to CASSIGGGSGAETQYF. Based on the CDR3 plus reference TRBV19 and TRBJ2-5, the full variable domain is DGGITQSPKYLFRKEGQNVTLSCEQNLNHDAMYWYRQDPGQGLRLIYYSQIVNDFQKGDIAEGYSVSREKKESFPLTVTSAQKNPTAFYLCASSIGGGSGAETQYFGPGTRLLVL.